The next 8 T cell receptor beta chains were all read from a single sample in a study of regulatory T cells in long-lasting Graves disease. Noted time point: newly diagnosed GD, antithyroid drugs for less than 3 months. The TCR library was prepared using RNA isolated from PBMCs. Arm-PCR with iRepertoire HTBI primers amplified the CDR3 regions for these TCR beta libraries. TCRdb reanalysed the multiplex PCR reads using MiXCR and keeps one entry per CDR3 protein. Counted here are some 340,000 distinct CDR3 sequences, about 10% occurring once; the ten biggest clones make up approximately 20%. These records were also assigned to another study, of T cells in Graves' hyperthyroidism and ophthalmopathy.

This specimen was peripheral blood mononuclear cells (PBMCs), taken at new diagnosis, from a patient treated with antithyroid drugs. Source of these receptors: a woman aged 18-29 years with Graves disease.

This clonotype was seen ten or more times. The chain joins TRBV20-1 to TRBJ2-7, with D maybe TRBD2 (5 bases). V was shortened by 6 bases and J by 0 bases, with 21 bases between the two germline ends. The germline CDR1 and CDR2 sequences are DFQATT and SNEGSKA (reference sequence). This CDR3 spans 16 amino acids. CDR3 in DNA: TGCAGTGCGCGAGCGGCCGGACCGATCAGCTCCTACGAGCAGTACTTC. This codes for CSARAAGPISSYEQYF.

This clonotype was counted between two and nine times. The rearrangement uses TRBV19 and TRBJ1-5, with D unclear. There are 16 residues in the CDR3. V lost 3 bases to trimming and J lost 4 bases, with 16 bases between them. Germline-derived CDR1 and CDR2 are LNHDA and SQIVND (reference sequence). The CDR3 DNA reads TGTGCCAGTAGTATTCGAAGAGAGGTCCAAAATCAGCCCCAGCATTTT. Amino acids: CASSIRREVQNQPQHF. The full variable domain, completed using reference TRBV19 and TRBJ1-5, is DGGITQSPKYLFRKEGQNVTLSCEQNLNHDAMYWYRQDPGQGLRLIYYSQIVNDFQKGDIAEGYSVSREKKESFPLTVTSAQKNPTAFYLCASSIRREVQNQPQHFGDGTRLSIL.

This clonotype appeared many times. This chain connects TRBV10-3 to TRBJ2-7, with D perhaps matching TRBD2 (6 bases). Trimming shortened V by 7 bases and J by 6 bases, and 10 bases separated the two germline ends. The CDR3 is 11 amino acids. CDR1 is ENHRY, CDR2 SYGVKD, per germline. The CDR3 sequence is CAINEGLEQYF. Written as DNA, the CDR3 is TGTGCCATCAACGAGGGACTCGAGCAGTACTTC.

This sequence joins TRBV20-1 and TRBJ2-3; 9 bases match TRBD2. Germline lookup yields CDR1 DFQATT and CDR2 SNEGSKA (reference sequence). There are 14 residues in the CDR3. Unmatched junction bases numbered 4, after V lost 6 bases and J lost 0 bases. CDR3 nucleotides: TGCAGTGCCTTAGCGGGGGATAGCACAGATACGCAGTATTTT. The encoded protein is CSALAGDSTDTQYF.

CDR3 residues: CASSPGRIYGYTF. The CDR3 coding sequence is TGTGCCAGCAGTCCGGGTCGTATCTATGGCTACACCTTC. V usage is TRBV12-3 or TRBV12-4 and J usage is TRBJ1-2; no definite D call. CDR3 length: 13 amino acids. V was trimmed by 5 bases and J by 4 bases, leaving 11 bases between them.

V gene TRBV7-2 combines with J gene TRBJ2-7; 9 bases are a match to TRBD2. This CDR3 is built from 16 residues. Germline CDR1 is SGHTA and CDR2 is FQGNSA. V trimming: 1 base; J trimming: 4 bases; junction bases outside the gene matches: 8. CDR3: CASSLGLLAGRYEQYF. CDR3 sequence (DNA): TGTGCCAGCAGCTTAGGGTTGCTAGCGGGAAGGTACGAGCAGTACTTC.

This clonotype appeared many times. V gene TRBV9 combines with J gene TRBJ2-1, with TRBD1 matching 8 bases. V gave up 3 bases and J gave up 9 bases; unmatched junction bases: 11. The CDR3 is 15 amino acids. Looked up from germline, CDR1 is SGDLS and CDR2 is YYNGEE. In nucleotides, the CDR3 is TGTGCCAGCAGCGGAAACAGGGGGAACGACGGTGAGCAGTTCTTC. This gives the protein CASSGNRGNDGEQFF.

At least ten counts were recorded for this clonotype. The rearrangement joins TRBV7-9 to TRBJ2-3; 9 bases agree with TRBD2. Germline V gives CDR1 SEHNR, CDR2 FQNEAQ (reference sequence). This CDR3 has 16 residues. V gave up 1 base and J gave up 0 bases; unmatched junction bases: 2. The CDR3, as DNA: TGTGCCAGCAGCTTAGGAGGACTAGCGAGCACAGATACGCAGTATTTT. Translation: CASSLGGLASTDTQYF.